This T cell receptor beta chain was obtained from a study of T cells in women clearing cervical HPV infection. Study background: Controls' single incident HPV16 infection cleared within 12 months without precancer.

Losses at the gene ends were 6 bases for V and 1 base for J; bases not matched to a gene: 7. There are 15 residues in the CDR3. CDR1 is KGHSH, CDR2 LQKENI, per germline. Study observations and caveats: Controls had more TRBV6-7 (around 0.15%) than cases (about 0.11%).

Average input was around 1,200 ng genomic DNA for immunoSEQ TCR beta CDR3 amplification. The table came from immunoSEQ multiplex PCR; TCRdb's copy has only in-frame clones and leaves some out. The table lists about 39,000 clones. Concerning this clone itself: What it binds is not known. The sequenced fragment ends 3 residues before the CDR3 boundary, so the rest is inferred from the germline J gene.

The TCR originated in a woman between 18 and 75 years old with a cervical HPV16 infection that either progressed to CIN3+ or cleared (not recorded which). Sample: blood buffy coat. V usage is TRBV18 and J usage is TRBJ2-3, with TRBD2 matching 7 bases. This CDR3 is CASSPTSVGTDTQYF. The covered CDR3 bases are TGTGCCAGCTCCCCAACTAGCGTGGGCACAGATACG.